Below, one TCR beta chain is given with its context. The antigen is unknown. This entry is derived from a study of long-term antiretroviral therapy in people with HIV. Study results and caveats: Controls had broader CDR3 length ranges than HIV repertoires did. ART-treated samples gained diversity yet remained below transplant donor controls.

Survey-level immunoSEQ v3.0 assays were run. The assay was immunoSEQ multiplex PCR, and TCRdb's table has in-frame clones only and misses some. The data show some 27,000 clones, approximately 85% seen once. Treatment of all HIV participants took place in the United States. The CDR3 length is 15 residues. Trimming removed 3 bases from V and 0 bases from J, with 10 bases in between. Germline assignment: CDR1 MNHEY and CDR2 SMNVEV (reference sequence). The chain employs TRBV27 and TRBJ2-3; D ambiguous. This TCR came from a man aged 35 to 55 with HIV. Sequencing was performed on unsorted PBMCs, taken 3 years after starting antiretroviral therapy. The CDR3 bases are TGTGCCAGCAGTTTGGTCAGCGAGAGCACAGATACGCAGTATTTT. Translated: CASSLVSESTDTQYF.